These T cell receptor beta chains were read from a single sample in a study of blood T cell repertoires in COVID-19. Some clones are missing from TCRdb's copy, which holds only in-frame ones; the method was immunoSEQ multiplex PCR. The data contain around 250,000 clones, around four fifths of them singletons. The source material was peripheral blood. These receptors came from a man in his sixties who had recovered from COVID-19. The CDR3 runs from the conserved cysteine through the conserved F or W. D genes are given only for firm matches. Clone size is stated in some rows and not others, as once, few, many or a class when expanded.

V gene,D gene,J gene,clone size,CDR3 DNA,CDR3 protein
TRBV28,NA,TRBJ2-5,many,TGTGCCAGCAGTTCCAGGGAAGGTCACCAAGAGACCCAGTACTTC,CASSSREGHQETQYF
TRBV6-2/TRBV6-3,TRBD2,TRBJ2-3,NA,TGTGCCAGCAGTTACTCGCTGGCTAGCGGGGGGACCACAGATACGCAGTATTTT,CASSYSLASGGTTDTQYF
TRBV7-2,NA,TRBJ2-1,NA,TGTGCCAGCAACCACTCTCCGAATGAGCAGTTCTTC,CASNHSPNEQFF
TRBV3-1/TRBV3-2,NA,TRBJ2-6,NA,TGTGCCAGCAGCCAAGAGGGCTGGGCCAACGTCCTGACTTTC,CASSQEGWANVLTF
TRBV3-1/TRBV3-2,NA,TRBJ1-3,NA,TGTGCCAGCAGCCAAGGACAGCCGACGGCAACTGGAAACACCATATATTTT,CASSQGQPTATGNTIYF
TRBV28,NA,TRBJ2-7,NA,TGTGCCAGCAGTTTGGACAGTGGGTTCGAGCAGTACTTC,CASSLDSGFEQYF
TRBV5-1,NA,TRBJ2-5,NA,TGCGCCAGCAGCTTGGGTCCATCGGCAGGCGAGACCCAGTACTTC,CASSLGPSAGETQYF
TRBV3-1/TRBV3-2,NA,TRBJ1-2,NA,TGTGCCAGCAGCGAGGGGGTGCGTGGCTACACCTTC,CASSEGVRGYTF
TRBV5-1,NA,TRBJ1-1,few,TGCGCCAGCAGCTTGGGGCAGATGAACACTGAAGCTTTCTTT,CASSLGQMNTEAFF
TRBV6-5,NA,TRBJ1-1,NA,TGTGCCAGCAGTCAGGGGCTGAACACTGAAGCTTTCTTT,CASSQGLNTEAFF
TRBV9,NA,TRBJ2-3,NA,TGTGCCAGCAGCGCGGGGGGCGGGGGAAGCACAGATACGCAGTATTTT,CASSAGGGGSTDTQYF
TRBV18,TRBD1,TRBJ1-1,NA,TGTGCCAGCTCACCCCTGGACAGGGGGGGTGAAGCTTTCTTT,CASSPLDRGGEAFF
TRBV5-6,NA,TRBJ2-2,NA,TGTGCCAGCAGCTTGTCCAGGAAAAACACCGGGGAGCTGTTTTTT,CASSLSRKNTGELFF
TRBV27,NA,TRBJ1-4,once,TGTGCCAGCAGTTCCTCTTCCGGTCTCGGCGGTGAAAATGAAAAACTGTTTTTT,CASSSSSGLGGENEKLFF
TRBV6-1,TRBD1,TRBJ2-5,NA,TGTGCCAGCAGTGAGGACAGGGGCCAAGAGACCCAGTACTTC,CASSEDRGQETQYF
TRBV5-4,TRBD1,TRBJ1-4,NA,TGTGCCAGCAGCTTCGGACAGGTTGGGGAAAAACTGTTTTTT,CASSFGQVGEKLFF
TRBV30,TRBD1,TRBJ1-4,NA,TGTGCCTCGGAGACTGGACAGGGGTATGAAAAACTGTTTTTT,CASETGQGYEKLFF
TRBV5-1,TRBD1,TRBJ1-4,NA,TGCGCCAGCGCTCCGGGACAGGGGGTTTATGAAAAACTGTTTTTT,CASAPGQGVYEKLFF
TRBV10-3,NA,TRBJ1-4,NA,TGTGCCATCAGTGAGCGGTCATGGGAAAAACTGTTTTTT,CAISERSWEKLFF
TRBV19,NA,TRBJ1-3,NA,TGTGCCAGTAGTATCCCCCAGGGCTCTGGAAACACCATATATTTT,CASSIPQGSGNTIYF
TRBV5-1,NA,TRBJ2-3,NA,TGCGCCAGCAGCCCCTTGACAGGAACTAGCACAGATACGCAGTATTTT,CASSPLTGTSTDTQYF
TRBV28,NA,TRBJ2-1,NA,TGTGCCAGCTTAAGTTTCGGGGGGCTAGGAGGCTACAATGAGCAGTTCTTC,CASLSFGGLGGYNEQFF
TRBV7-3,NA,TRBJ2-7,NA,TGTGCCAGCAGCTTCGATGGCCGGGGGGAGCAGTACTTC,CASSFDGRGEQYF
TRBV6-1,NA,TRBJ1-5,many,TGTGCCAGCAGTGACAGGCGCAATCAGCCCCAGCATTTT,CASSDRRNQPQHF
TRBV5-6,TRBD1,TRBJ2-3,NA,TGTGCCAGCAGCTTGAGGACAGGGACCCTGAGCACAGATACGCAGTATTTT,CASSLRTGTLSTDTQYF
TRBV6-5,TRBD2,TRBJ2-3,NA,TGTGCCAGCAGTTCAGGACTAGCGGGGGGGTGGGATACGCAGTATTTT,CASSSGLAGGWDTQYF
TRBV9,TRBD2,TRBJ2-3,NA,TGTGCCAGCAGCCTCCCGGGGGGGCACCCAGATACGCAGTATTTT,CASSLPGGHPDTQYF
TRBV20-1,TRBD2,TRBJ2-3,NA,TGCAGTGCTAGTGCTGCGGGAGGGCCAGATACGCAGTATTTT,CSASAAGGPDTQYF
TRBV29-1,TRBD1,TRBJ2-3,NA,TGCAGCATGACAGGGGTTCGGACAGATACGCAGTATTTT,CSMTGVRTDTQYF
TRBV28,TRBD1,TRBJ1-1,NA,TGTGCCAGCAGTCAAGTGGACAGGCGGAGGGCTTTCTTT,CASSQVDRRRAFF
TRBV11-2,NA,TRBJ1-2,once,TGTGCCAGCAGCTCCCTCCAAACGACAGGAAGCTATGGCTACACCTTC,CASSSLQTTGSYGYTF
TRBV5-1,TRBD2,TRBJ2-7,few,TGCGCCAGCAGCTTGGTGACTAGCGGGCTCTACGAGCAGTACTTC,CASSLVTSGLYEQYF
TRBV19,NA,TRBJ2-7,NA,TGTGCCAGTATGGTGGCTGGAGGGAGCGAGCAGTACTTC,CASMVAGGSEQYF
TRBV9,NA,TRBJ1-4,NA,TGTGCCAGCAGCCAGGCAACTAATGAAAAACTGTTTTTT,CASSQATNEKLFF
TRBV5-4,NA,TRBJ1-2,NA,TGTGCCAGCAGCTTGGACGGAGCCCGAAACAATGGCTACACCTTC,CASSLDGARNNGYTF
TRBV5-1,TRBD1,TRBJ2-7,NA,TGCGCCAGCAGCTTGAGGGACAGTAGCTCCTACGAGCAGTACTTC,CASSLRDSSSYEQYF
TRBV29-1,TRBD1,TRBJ2-2,NA,TGCAGCATAATCCGGGACAGAATCACGAACACCGGGGAGCTGTTTTTT,CSIIRDRITNTGELFF
TRBV14,NA,TRBJ1-6,NA,TGTGCCAGCACCAACCAGGCTTCTTCACCCCTCCACTTT,CASTNQASSPLHF
TRBV11-1,NA,TRBJ2-1,once,TGTGCCAGCAGCTTAGCGTTAAGCGGTTACAATGAGCAGTTCTTC,CASSLALSGYNEQFF
TRBV3-1/TRBV3-2,TRBD1,TRBJ1-2,once,TGTGCTAGCAGCCAGGGGACAGGGAGAAGTTATGGCTACACCTTC,CASSQGTGRSYGYTF
TRBV11-3,NA,TRBJ2-7,NA,TGTGCCAGCAGCCCCTTAAGGCGGTTCTCCTACGAGCAGTACTTC,CASSPLRRFSYEQYF
TRBV5-1,TRBD2,TRBJ2-7,NA,TGCGCCAGCAGCTTGGGGGCTAGCGGGATCTCCTACGAGCAGTACTTC,CASSLGASGISYEQYF
TRBV28,NA,TRBJ2-2,few,TGTGCCAGCAGTCCCCAGAGGGCCGGGGAGCTGTTTTTT,CASSPQRAGELFF
TRBV12-3/TRBV12-4,NA,TRBJ2-2,NA,TGTGCCAGCAGACTCACCGGGGAGCTGTTTTTT,CASRLTGELFF
TRBV6-5,NA,TRBJ1-2,NA,TGTGCCAGCAGTAACACTGGGCAGAACTATGGCTACACCTTC,CASSNTGQNYGYTF
TRBV7-8,TRBD1,TRBJ2-7,few,TGTGCCAGCAGCTGGCTGACAGGGACCTGGGACCACGAGCAGTACTTC,CASSWLTGTWDHEQYF
TRBV2,TRBD1,TRBJ2-7,NA,TGTGCCAGCAGTGGAGACAGGGGCTACGAGCAGTACTTC,CASSGDRGYEQYF
TRBV2,TRBD1,TRBJ2-7,NA,TGTGCCAGCGACAGGGGCGGCTACGAGCAGTACTTC,CASDRGGYEQYF
TRBV11-3,TRBD2,TRBJ2-1,once,TGTGCCAGCAGCTTAGGGCGGGGGGCCTACAATGAGCAGTTCTTC,CASSLGRGAYNEQFF
TRBV13,TRBD1,TRBJ1-2,NA,TGTGCCAGCAGCTTATACGACAGGGCCGCTGGCTACACCTTC,CASSLYDRAAGYTF
TRBV3-1/TRBV3-2,TRBD2,TRBJ2-3,NA,TGTGCCAGCAGCCCCAGGCGGGGGAGGATAGATACGCAGTATTTT,CASSPRRGRIDTQYF
TRBV7-3,TRBD1,TRBJ2-1,NA,TGTGCCAGCAGCCTCGTCCCGGGACAGGGTAATGAGCAGTTCTTC,CASSLVPGQGNEQFF
TRBV28,NA,TRBJ1-5,few,TGTGCCAGCAGATTTCCCGCCTCCCGGCAGCCCCAGCATTTT,CASRFPASRQPQHF
TRBV5-1,TRBD1,TRBJ2-7,once,TGCGCCAGCAGCACACAGGGGGCCTACGAGCAGTACTTC,CASSTQGAYEQYF